This T cell receptor (beta chain) was retrieved from a study of T cells after yellow fever vaccination. TCRdb re-derived calls from the 5' RACE reads in MiXCR, one entry per CDR3 protein. Among approximately 160,000 distinct CDR3 sequences listed, approximately 6.2% were seen once. The germline gives CDR1 SEHNR, CDR2 FQNEAQ (reference sequence). The CDR3 totals 16 residues. Trimming removed 2 bases at V and 0 bases at J, with 11 bases between. This receptor was identified in a man between 18 and 35 years old who received the YFV17D yellow fever vaccine. This chain links TRBV7-9 with TRBJ1-3; possibly TRBD1 for D (6 bases). This specimen consisted of CD4+ T cells sorted from PBMCs, obtained on the day of the first yellow fever vaccination. As DNA, the CDR3 is TGTGCCAGCAGCTTAAGGGGGGCAGCCTCTGGAAACACCATATATTTT. This sequence encodes CASSLRGAASGNTIYF.